This TCR beta chain stems from a study of lymphopenia after photon versus proton radiotherapy. Whole-study findings and limits: Oligoclonal CD8+ Temra expansion after nadir drove photon patients' diversity drop. Under photons, naive T cells and diversity fell while effector/memory populations rose. Larger post-nadir TCR diversity loss correlated inversely with survival in deceased patients. Survival link was tested only in deceased patients; proton benefit remains a possibility.

Assay used: immunoSEQ multiplex PCR; TCRdb lists only in-frame clones, some missing. The table records 20,000 to 25,000 clones, 85% of them present only once. The CDR3 is 15 residues long. Germline V CDR1 and CDR2: SGDLS, YYNGEE. V was pared by 4 bases and J by 9 bases, with 22 bases between. On this clone itself: The antigen is not known.

The V gene is TRBV9, the J gene TRBJ1-2; D uncertain. The sequencing used peripheral blood, collected from a patient treated with photon-based radiotherapy. The clonotype was recovered from a man in his fifties or sixties with pancreatic cancer. The CDR3 nucleotides read TGTGCCAGCAGCTCCCGGGAGGGCTCCCGGCTAAGCTACACCTTC. It specifies CASSSREGSRLSYTF.